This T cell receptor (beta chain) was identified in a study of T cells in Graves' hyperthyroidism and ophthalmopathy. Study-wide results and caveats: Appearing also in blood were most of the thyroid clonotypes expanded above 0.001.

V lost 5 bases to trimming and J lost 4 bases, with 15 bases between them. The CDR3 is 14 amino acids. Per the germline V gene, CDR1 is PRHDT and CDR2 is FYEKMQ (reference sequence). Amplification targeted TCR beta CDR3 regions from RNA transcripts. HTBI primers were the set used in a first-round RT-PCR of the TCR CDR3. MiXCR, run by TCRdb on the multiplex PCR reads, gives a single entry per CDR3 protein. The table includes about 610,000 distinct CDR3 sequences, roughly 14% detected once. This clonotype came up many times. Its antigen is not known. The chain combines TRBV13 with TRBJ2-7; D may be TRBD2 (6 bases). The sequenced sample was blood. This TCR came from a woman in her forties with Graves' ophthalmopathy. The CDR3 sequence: CASSQPGLNYEQYF. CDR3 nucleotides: TGTGCCAGCAGCCAACCGGGACTGAATTACGAGCAGTACTTC.